This TCR beta chain was profiled in a study of cytomegalovirus exposure and HLA in healthy donors. About the research overall: Within the Caucasian-associated ancestry cluster were 65% to 85% of the 350 to 400 genotyped donors. Notes on the study in general: An apparent linkage of common viral pathogens to several of the most significant clusters emerged in a later analysis. Another analysis was done later, and it associated approximately 17,000 TCR beta sequences with HLA alleles at 0.05 false discovery rate. In a later analysis, HLA-associated TCR beta chains were more clonally expanded than equally common others.

A note on this clone: What it binds is unknown.

PCR involved 60 Vbeta and 13 Jbeta primers. Using immunoSEQ multiplex PCR, the repertoire was profiled, and TCRdb retains in-frame clones only, with some absent. The sample lists 150,000 to 200,000 clones, 70% to 80% occurring once. Sequencing was performed on PBMCs. This clonotype was obtained from a woman aged 45-65 years in good health and CMV-seronegative.

DNA for the CDR3: TGTGCCAGCAGCTTAAGGCAGGGGGCTTCCTACGAGCAGTACTTC. This sequence encodes CASSLRQGASYEQYF. The rearrangement joins TRBV7-9 to TRBJ2-7; TRBD1 matches 8 bases. Per germline, CDR1 SEHNR and CDR2 FQNEAQ (reference sequence). With 2 bases clipped from V and 1 base from J, the junction kept 4 bases outside the gene matches. The CDR3 runs 15 residues. The full variable domain, completed using reference TRBV7-9 and TRBJ2-7, is DTGVSQNPRHKITKRGQNVTFRCDPISEHNRLYWYRQTLGQGPEFLTYFQNEAQLEKSRLLSDRFSAERPKGSFSTLEIQRTEQGDSAMYLCASSLRQGASYEQYFGPGTRLTVT.